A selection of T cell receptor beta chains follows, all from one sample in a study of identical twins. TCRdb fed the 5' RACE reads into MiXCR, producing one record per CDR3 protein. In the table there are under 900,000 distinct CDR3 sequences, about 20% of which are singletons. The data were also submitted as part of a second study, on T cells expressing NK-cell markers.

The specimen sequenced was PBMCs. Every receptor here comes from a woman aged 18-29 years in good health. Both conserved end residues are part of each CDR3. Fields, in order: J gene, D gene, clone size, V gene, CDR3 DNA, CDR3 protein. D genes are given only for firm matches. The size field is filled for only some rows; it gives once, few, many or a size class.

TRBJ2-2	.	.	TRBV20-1	TGCAGTGCTAGAGATCGGCGGACGAACACCGGGGAGCTGTTTTTT	CSARDRRTNTGELFF
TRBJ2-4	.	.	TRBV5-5	TGTGCCAGCAGCCTCCGCCCAAGTTTCCAGGACATTCAGTACTTC	CASSLRPSFQDIQYF
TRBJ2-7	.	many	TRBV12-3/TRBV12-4	TGTGCCAGCAGTTTATACGGGAGAGTCTACGAGCAGTACTTC	CASSLYGRVYEQYF
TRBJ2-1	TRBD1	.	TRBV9	TGTGCCAGCAGCGCGCCACCGGGACAGGGTATGAATGAGCAGTTCTTC	CASSAPPGQGMNEQFF
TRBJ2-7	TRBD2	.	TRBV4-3	TGCGCCAGCAGCCAAGATCGGGGACTAGCGGCCGAGCAGTACTTC	CASSQDRGLAAEQYF
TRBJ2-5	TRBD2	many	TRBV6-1	TGTGCCAGCAGCGCCGCTACTAGCGGGAGTCAGACCCAGTACTTC	CASSAATSGSQTQYF
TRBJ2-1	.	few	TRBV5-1	TGCGCCAGCAGCTTGTCTGACGTGCCTCCCCACGACAATGAGCAGTTCTTC	CASSLSDVPPHDNEQFF
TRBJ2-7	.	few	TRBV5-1	TGCGCCAGCAGCTTGGTCGGGGGCGACAGCTCCTACGAGCAGTACTTC	CASSLVGGDSSYEQYF
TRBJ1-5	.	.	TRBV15	TGTGCCACCAGCAGAGGGGGGAGGGGAAATAACCAGCCCCAGCATTTT	CATSRGGRGNNQPQHF
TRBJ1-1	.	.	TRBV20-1	TGCAGTGCTAGAGGTCGGAGGGAAGCTTTCTTT	CSARGRREAFF
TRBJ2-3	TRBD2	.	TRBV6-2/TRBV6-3	TGTGCCAGCAGTTACTCGAATAGCGGGGGGGCCGGGGGCACAGATACGCAGTATTTT	CASSYSNSGGAGGTDTQYF
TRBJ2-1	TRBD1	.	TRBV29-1	TGCAGCGCAGCTAGGGGGCTCTATGAGCAGTTCTTC	CSAARGLYEQFF
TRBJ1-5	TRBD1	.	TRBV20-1	TGCAGTGCTAGAGGAGGTTGGACAGGGGGCGACCAGCCCCAGCATTTT	CSARGGWTGGDQPQHF
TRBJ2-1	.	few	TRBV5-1	TGCGCCAGCAGAGTGCCGGGGGCCTACAATGAGCAGTTCTTC	CASRVPGAYNEQFF
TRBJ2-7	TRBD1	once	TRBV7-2	TGTGCCAGCAGCTACCGGGACAGATTGTACGAGCAGTACTTC	CASSYRDRLYEQYF
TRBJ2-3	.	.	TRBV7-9	TGTGCCAGCAGCAGACTGGACCCGCCCGATACGCAGTATTTT	CASSRLDPPDTQYF
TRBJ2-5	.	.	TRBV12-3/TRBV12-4	TGTGCCAGCAGTTTTTATTTTGTCGGGGAGACCCAGTACTTC	CASSFYFVGETQYF
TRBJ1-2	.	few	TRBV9	TGTGCCAGCAGCGTAGCCAAGGGGACCCACTATGGCTACACCTTC	CASSVAKGTHYGYTF
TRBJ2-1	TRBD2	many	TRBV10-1	TGCGCCAGCCGCGCCGGGACTAGCGGGAGTGGTGAGCAGTTCTTC	CASRAGTSGSGEQFF
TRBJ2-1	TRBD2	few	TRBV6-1	TGTGCCAGCCAGACTAGCGGGGGAGGGTATGAGCAGTTCTTC	CASQTSGGGYEQFF
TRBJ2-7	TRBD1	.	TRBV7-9	TGTGCCAGCAGCCAACGGGACAGGGTGGACGAGCAGTACTTC	CASSQRDRVDEQYF
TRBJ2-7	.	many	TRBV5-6	TGTGCCAGCAGTTTCCGGTCACGGCCCTCCTACGAGCAGTACTTC	CASSFRSRPSYEQYF
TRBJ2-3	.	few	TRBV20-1	TGCAGTGCTAGAGCTAATTGGTTGGGGTCAGATACGCAGTATTTT	CSARANWLGSDTQYF
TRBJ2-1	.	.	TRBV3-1	TGTGCCAGCAGCCAAGAGTCGTTCTCCTACAATGAGCAGTTCTTC	CASSQESFSYNEQFF
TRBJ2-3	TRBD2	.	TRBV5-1	TGCGCCAGCAGCTTGGGAGACGGGGGGGATACGCAGTATTTT	CASSLGDGGDTQYF
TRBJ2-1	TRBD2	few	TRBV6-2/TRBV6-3	TGTGCCAGCAGTTACTCGATTAGCGGGAACTCCTACAATGAGCAGTTCTTC	CASSYSISGNSYNEQFF
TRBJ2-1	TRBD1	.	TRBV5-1	TGCGCCAGCACCTCGGGACAGGGGGCGTATAATGAGCAGTTCTTC	CASTSGQGAYNEQFF
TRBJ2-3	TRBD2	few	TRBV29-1	TGCAGCGTTGATGGGCCCGAGCGGGGGGGCATGAATACGCAGTATTTT	CSVDGPERGGMNTQYF
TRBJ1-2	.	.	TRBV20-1	TGCAGTGCTTTAACACCTTCCAAGGGCTACACCTTC	CSALTPSKGYTF
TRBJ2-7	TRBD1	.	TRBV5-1	TGCGCCAGCAGCCCGTACCCAGGGGGCTCCTACGAGCAGTACTTC	CASSPYPGGSYEQYF
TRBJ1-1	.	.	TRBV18	TGTGCCAGCTCACCCTTTGAGGGCACTGAAGCTTTCTTT	CASSPFEGTEAFF
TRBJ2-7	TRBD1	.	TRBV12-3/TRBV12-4	TGTGCCAGCAGTCCGACAGGGGGGAAGTACGAGCAGTACTTC	CASSPTGGKYEQYF
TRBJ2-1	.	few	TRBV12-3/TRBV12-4	TGTGCCAGCAGGCGCACTCAGGTCGATGAGCAGTTCTTC	CASRRTQVDEQFF
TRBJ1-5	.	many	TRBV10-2	TGCGCCAGCAGTCCCGGACAGTCCAGCATTGAGCCCCAGCATTTT	CASSPGQSSIEPQHF
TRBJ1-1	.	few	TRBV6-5	TGTGCCAGCAGTTCCCTACCGGAGAACACTGAAGCTTTCTTT	CASSSLPENTEAFF
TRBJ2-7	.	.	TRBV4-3	TGCGCCAGCAGCCAAGGGCAGGGGGGTAGCGGGATCTCCTACGAGCAGTACTTC	CASSQGQGGSGISYEQYF
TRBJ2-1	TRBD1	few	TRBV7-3	TGTGCCAGCAGCTTAAGTAGGGGGCACAATGAGCAGTTCTTC	CASSLSRGHNEQFF
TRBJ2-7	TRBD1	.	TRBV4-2	TGTGCCAGCAGCCTAACCCAGACAGGGGGAATTACCTACGAGCAGTACTTC	CASSLTQTGGITYEQYF
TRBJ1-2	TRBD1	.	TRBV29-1	TGCAGCGTTGACTTGGACAGGGGGCGTGATGGCTACACCTTC	CSVDLDRGRDGYTF
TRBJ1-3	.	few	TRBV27	TGTGCCAGCAGTTTTCCCTGGGCTAGCGGAAACACCATATATTTT	CASSFPWASGNTIYF
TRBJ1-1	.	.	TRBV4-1	TGCGCCAGCAGCCAAGAATGGGGCGACACTGAAGCTTTCTTT	CASSQEWGDTEAFF
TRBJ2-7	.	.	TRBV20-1	TGCAGTGCTAGCGGGGCTAGCAGAAGCTACGAGCAGTACTTC	CSASGASRSYEQYF